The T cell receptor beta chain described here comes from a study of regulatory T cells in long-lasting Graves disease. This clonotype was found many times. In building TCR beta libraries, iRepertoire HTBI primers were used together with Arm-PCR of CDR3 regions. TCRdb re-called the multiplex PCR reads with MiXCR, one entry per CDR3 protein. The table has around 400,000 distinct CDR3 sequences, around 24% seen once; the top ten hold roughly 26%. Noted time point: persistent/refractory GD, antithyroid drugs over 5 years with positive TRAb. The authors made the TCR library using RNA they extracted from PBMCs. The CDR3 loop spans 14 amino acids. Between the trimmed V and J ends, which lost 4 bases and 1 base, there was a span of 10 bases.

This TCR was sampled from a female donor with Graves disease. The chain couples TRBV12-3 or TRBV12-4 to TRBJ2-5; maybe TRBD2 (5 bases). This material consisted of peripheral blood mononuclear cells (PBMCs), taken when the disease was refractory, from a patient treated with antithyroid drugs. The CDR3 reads CASSSGGPQETQYF. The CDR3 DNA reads TGTGCCAGCAGTTCCGGAGGACCCCAAGAGACCCAGTACTTC.